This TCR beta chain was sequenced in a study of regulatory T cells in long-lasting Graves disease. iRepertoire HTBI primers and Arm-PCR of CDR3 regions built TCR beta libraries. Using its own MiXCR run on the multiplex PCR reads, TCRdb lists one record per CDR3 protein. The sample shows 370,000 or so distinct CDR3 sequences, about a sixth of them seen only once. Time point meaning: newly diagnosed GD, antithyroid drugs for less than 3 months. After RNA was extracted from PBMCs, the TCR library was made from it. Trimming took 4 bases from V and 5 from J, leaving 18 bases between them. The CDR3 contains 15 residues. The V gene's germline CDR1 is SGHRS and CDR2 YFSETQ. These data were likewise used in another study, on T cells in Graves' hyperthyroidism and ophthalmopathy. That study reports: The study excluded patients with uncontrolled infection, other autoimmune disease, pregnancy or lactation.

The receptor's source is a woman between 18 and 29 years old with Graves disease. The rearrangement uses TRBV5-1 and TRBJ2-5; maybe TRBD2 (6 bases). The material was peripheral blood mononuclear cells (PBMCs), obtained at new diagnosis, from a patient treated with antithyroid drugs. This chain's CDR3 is CASSPEVRGRETQYF. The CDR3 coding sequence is TGCGCCAGCAGCCCGGAGGTGCGGGGAAGGGAGACCCAGTACTTC.